The T cell receptor beta chain under discussion was sequenced for a study of cytomegalovirus exposure and HLA in healthy donors (dated by TCRdb to the late 2010s). For the study in its entirety: An earlier analysis of approximately 640 of the donors reported approximately 290 Gb of sequence data and roughly 100 million unique TCR beta sequences from 190 million or so T cells. Roughly 300 gigabases of sequencing data and roughly 81 million unique TCR sequences made up an early release that covered some 640 HLA-typed donors. Of the roughly 400 genotyped donors, approximately 83% fell in the genetic ancestry cluster associated with self-reported Caucasian donors. The aim of the study was to test whether cataloging public T cell receptors could identify signatures of past pathogen exposure. Using immunosequencing, the study profiled T cell repertoires from 500 to 800 subjects and related those repertoires to cytomegalovirus serostatus. A separate validation cohort of over 95 different subjects was used in addition to the roughly 720-subject first cohort. To predict cytomegalovirus infection status, the study combined high-throughput TCR immunosequencing, statistical association of individual TCRs with disease status, and machine learning. In a later analysis, previously published TCR beta repertoires from 550 to 700 donors were re-analyzed and high-resolution HLA genotyping was added so that TCR occurrence patterns could be studied. Rather than drawing on any new phenotypic data, the later analysis identified candidate immune exposures from TCR beta sequences and the way those sequences occurred across donors. An earlier analysis of some 600 of the donors applied high-throughput TCR beta sequencing to assess whether each TCR beta V gene segment acted as functional or pseudogenic. Donor age, sex, ethnicity and CMV serostatus were compiled alongside the repertoire data. Genome-wide SNP genotypes for about 65% of the roughly 670 donors were used in a later genetic analysis, which treated that subset as a discovery cohort. Every repertoire in the discovery cohort had been generated on one and the same sequencing platform. Both class I and class II loci were covered by HLA typing, at four-digit resolution. Typing coverage varied by locus: roughly 629-630 donors for A, B, C, DRB1 and DQB1; more than 500 for DQA1; around 570 for DPA1; roughly 450 for DPB1. Four to six DR-DQ haplotypes were handled as single units for association and clustering, since linkage in the cohort was strong. Among some 400 genotyped donors of the cohort, an average of around 250,000 unique TCR beta nucleotide sequences was sequenced per donor, of which roughly 17% were non-productive.

Libraries were constructed by the immunoSEQ multiplex PCR assay. For the multiplex PCR, a mixture combining 60 forward primers for TCR Vbeta segments and 13 reverse primers for TCR Jbeta segments was used. A multiplex PCR assay on genomic DNA amplified the CDR3 region of rearranged TCR beta genes. On the Illumina HiSeq System, the amplified TCR beta libraries were sequenced as 87-base-pair reads. The original methods were these. A later analysis tallied tens of millions of unique TCR beta chains across the 666 repertoires, and around 10 million of those chains were shared by two or more donors. Raw reads were error-corrected and collapsed into unique sequences with a nearest-neighbor algorithm that merged closely related sequences to remove PCR and sequencing errors. To assign V, D and J gene segments, CDR3 sequences were aligned to IMGT reference sequences. For a sequence to be retained, a match of at least six nucleotides was required to both a V gene segment and a J gene segment. A rearrangement was called productive if the CDR3 had no stop codons and remained in frame with V and J, and every other rearrangement was called non-productive. Following IMGT convention, CDR3 was defined as the stretch from the second conserved V-encoded cysteine to the conserved J-encoded phenylalanine. The earlier analysis of 587 of the donors excluded sequences that lacked an unambiguous match to a single V gene segment. An earlier analysis of fewer than 750 of the donors classified V segments as functional when productive rearrangements were above 56.7% and as segregating when the standard deviation between donors was above 5%. To diagnose cytomegalovirus status from the catalog of TCR beta chain sequences, a statistical classification framework was built. V and J gene assignment, in a later analysis, came from comparing TCR nucleotide sequences with IMGT/GENE-DB human TR gene sequences. Using the TCRdist pipeline, a later analysis assigned CDR3 sequences along with most-parsimonious VDJ recombination scenarios. In a later analysis, every TCR beta chain was defined by the combination of its CDR3 amino acid sequence and its V-gene family, and reads without a unique V-gene family were dropped. In a later analysis, 550 to 650 highly shared, low-generation-probability nucleotide sequences were removed to address suspected cross-contamination and a sequencing artifact. In a later analysis, a clonal expansion index was calculated for each public chain from normalized within-repertoire ranks of inferred template counts. A later analysis computed generation probabilities with a VDJ recombination model fitted to out-of-frame rearrangements, and checked the results against IGoR. Hypergeometric tests were used in a later analysis to score TCR-TCR, TCR-HLA and TCR-CMV co-occurrence, with a repertoire-size bias correction applied to the TCR pairs. A later analysis estimated false discovery rates by permuting HLA or CMV assignments 20 times. In a later analysis, co-occurring TCRs were grouped using DBSCAN, and TCRdist sequence similarity was added for clustering within HLA-allele-positive subsets. Co-occurrence clustering excluded repertoires with fewer than 30,000 or more than 120,000 public chains, plus five with anomalous nucleotide sharing. TCRdb carries this immuneACCESS record with in-frame sequences only. Its versions omit some clonotypes, under half of them owing to an unresolved V gene in the studies checked, with the rest unexplained. V and J calls and clone size are as listed in that table; D and trimming were resolved from the DNA. The sample table contains about 160,000 clones; only one count was recorded for roughly 83% of them. The top ten hold 0.95% to 1.5% of the sample.

Via the germline V gene (reference sequence), CDR1 is MNHEY and CDR2 SMNVEV. Counted from cysteine to phenylalanine, this CDR3 has 16 amino acids. Solely the CDR3 DNA is kept, with 48 bases framed from the first base. Deletion took 0 bases off V and 1 base off J, with a span of 7 bases between the germline ends. A remark on this clone: No cognate antigen has been identified for it. No base-level quality is on record; no much larger clone is a single base apart. The sample has other DNA sequences that encode this CDR3 too.

The cohort comprised 666 healthy bone marrow donors. All cohort members were sampled while nominally healthy, although unrecorded immune exposures were likely present. The donor tested CMV seronegative and was one of the 352 seronegative cohort members. Every donor gave a peripheral blood sample, and the peripheral blood mononuclear cells from that sample were used for TCR beta sequencing. The Qiagen DNeasy Blood Extraction Kit was used to extract genomic DNA from the blood cell samples. Findings and caveats that apply to the study as a whole: Because some donors lacked HLA typing at each locus, the association tests relied only on the typed subset. V-gene and J-gene trimming of TCR beta chains was associated with a missense DCLRE1C variant in a later genetic analysis, and the association was replicated in an independent cohort. A later analysis associated around 16,000 TCR beta sequences with specific HLA alleles at a false discovery rate of 0.05. In this cohort, only TCR beta chains were sequenced, and detectable features were limited by the absence of alpha or paired-chain data. In a later analysis, HLA-associated TCR beta chains showed more clonal expansion and lower generation probabilities than non-associated chains that were equally common. It was suggested by the authors that the approach could potentially be generalized to other disease states and immunological phenotypes. Most CMV-associated TCR beta chains appeared to be HLA-restricted in a later analysis, and the HLA associations seemed to be driven largely by CMV exposure. A further reported finding was that TCR beta sequences accurately predicted the HLA-A and HLA-B alleles for most subjects in the first cohort. Three of the identified cytomegalovirus-associated TCR beta chains were confirmed in vitro to be specific for cytomegalovirus antigens. A total of 150 to 200 TCR beta chains were listed by the study as associated with cytomegalovirus. Broadly in line with IMGT annotations, most TCR beta V segments showed up in productive rearrangements about 87% or about 30% of the time in an earlier analysis of several hundred of the donors. For the cohort, immune exposure information was limited to CMV serostatus. The classifier was reported to diagnose cytomegalovirus status with high specificity and sensitivity in both the original and validation cohorts. Compared with the approximately 710-donor mean, donors in an Asian-associated ancestry cluster had fewer N-insertions in productive TCRs, according to a later genetic analysis. Roughly uniform sequencing depth across donors was assumed in presence/absence analyses, although this assumption may not hold. Some IMGT-functional V segments, including TRBV6-2 and TRBV6-3, could not be distinguished by the 87-base-pair reads and were therefore excluded. When HLA alleles, especially DR and DQ, strongly co-occurred, attributing TCR associations to individual alleles was difficult. The sequencing pipeline was judged likely to have produced a cluster of highly shared sequence variants as a technical artifact. Several of the top co-occurrence clusters appeared to be linked to parvovirus B19, influenza, CMV and Epstein-Barr virus, according to a later analysis. Correlated functional status among segregating V segments might be attributable to linkage disequilibrium, but an unknown experimental factor could not be ruled out. While some public TCRs were present in many individuals, most TCR sequences turned up only very rarely across donors. According to a later analysis, TCR association rates differed among HLA loci, with DRB1 alleles showing the most associated TCRs and HLA-C alleles showing the fewest. Because counts were too low, seventeen rarely observed V segments, including chromosome 9 orphons, were excluded from the earlier analysis of fewer than 650 of the donors.

Material: PBMCs. This sequence was found in a boy between 2 and 10 years old in good health and CMV-seronegative. The chain couples TRBV27 to TRBJ1-6; the D gene cannot be resolved reliably. The CDR3 in this case is CASSLSRVSYNSPLHF. The bases read TGTGCCAGCAGTTTATCCCGGGTTTCCTATAATTCACCCCTCCACTTT.